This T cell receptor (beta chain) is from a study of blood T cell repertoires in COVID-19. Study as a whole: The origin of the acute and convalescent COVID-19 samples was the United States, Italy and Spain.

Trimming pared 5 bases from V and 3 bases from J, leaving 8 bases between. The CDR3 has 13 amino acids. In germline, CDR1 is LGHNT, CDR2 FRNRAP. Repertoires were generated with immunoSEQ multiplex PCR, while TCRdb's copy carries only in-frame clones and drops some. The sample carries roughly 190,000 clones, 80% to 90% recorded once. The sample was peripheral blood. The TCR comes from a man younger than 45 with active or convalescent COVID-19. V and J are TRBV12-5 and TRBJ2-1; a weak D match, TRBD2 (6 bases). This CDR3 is CASGPDYYNEQFF. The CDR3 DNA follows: TGTGCTAGTGGTCCGGACTACTACAATGAGCAGTTCTTC.